One and the same sample provided the 25 T cell receptor beta chains below, sequenced in a study of blood T cells in healthy people across ages. A second PCR, run for about 6 to 11 cycles, used a sample-barcoded 5' primer plus a J-beta primer mix. TCRdb redid the calling of the 5' RACE reads with MiXCR, one entry per CDR3 protein. The sample carries about 560,000 distinct CDR3 sequences, around 27% recorded once. This sample also appeared in a second study, on T cells of mothers and their children.

Sequenced sample: blood. The receptors were sampled from a boy younger than 10 in good health.

This clonotype has a handful of counts. The V and J genes are TRBV4-3 and TRBJ2-7, with D unclear. V was clipped by 1 base and J by 5 bases, with 12 bases between them. This CDR3 is 14 amino acids long. The germline CDR1 and CDR2 sequences are LGHNA and YSLEER. CDR3 region: CASSQADIRNEQYF. The CDR3 nucleotides read TGCGCCAGCAGCCAAGCGGATATCCGGAACGAGCAGTACTTC.

This clonotype was detected only a few times. The chain links TRBV7-2 to TRBJ1-1; the match to TRBD1 covers 10 bases. The CDR3 covers 14 residues. Per germline, CDR1 SGHTA and CDR2 FQGNSA. V was pared by 5 bases and J by 4 bases, with 4 bases of the junction left unmatched. CDR3 residues: CASSPRQGATEAFF. CDR3 nucleotide sequence: TGTGCCAGCAGCCCAAGACAGGGGGCCACTGAAGCTTTCTTT. Looking up the rest from reference TRBV7-2 and TRBJ1-1 gives the full variable domain: GAGVSQSPSNKVTEKGKDVELRCDPISGHTALYWYRQSLGQGLEFLIYFQGNSAPDKSGLPSDRFSAERTGGSVSTLTIQRTQQEDSAVYLCASSPRQGATEAFFGQGTRLTVV.

Details on this clonotype: A much larger clone differs by one base, so this may be a read error. The genes are TRBV10-3 and TRBJ1-1; 8 nucleotides line up with TRBD1. Germline V gene sequence: CDR1 ENHRY, CDR2 SYGVKD. The CDR3 consists of 15 residues. After removal of 6 bases from V and 5 bases from J, the junction contained 11 bases not matched to a gene. The CDR3 region has the DNA TGTGCCATCAGGATAGTCAGGGGGCGAGAGACTGAAGCTTTCTTT. Translated, it gives CAIRIVRGRETEAFF.

This chain uses TRBV6-1 with TRBJ2-7, with 9 bases fitting TRBD1. This CDR3 is 14 amino acids long. Trimming took 4 bases from V and 6 from J; bases not matched to a gene: 7. In germline, CDR1 is MNHNS, CDR2 SASEGT. CDR3 in amino acids: CASSAGTGPGEQYF. DNA for the CDR3: TGTGCCAGCAGTGCCGGGACAGGGCCGGGCGAGCAGTACTTC.

The V and J genes are TRBV12-5 and TRBJ2-5; 7 bases map to TRBD2. The closer fit of TRBJ2-1 to the DNA end suggests the J call may be wrong. The germline gives CDR1 LGHNT, CDR2 FRNRAP. This CDR3 spans 14 amino acids. The CDR3 DNA is TGTGCTAGTGGTTTGAAGGCGGGAGTGGGGGAGCAGTTCTTC. Encoded protein: CASGLKAGVGEQFF.

This clonotype was counted a few times. CDR3 DNA sequence: TGCAGTGCTAGGCCCAATGCAGGGAACACTGAAGCTTTCTTT. Translating gives CSARPNAGNTEAFF. The chain has TRBV20-1 and TRBJ1-1; D is unclear. Trimming took off 3 bases at V and 1 base at J, with 12 bases between the two ends. Germline V gene lookup returns CDR1 DFQATT and CDR2 SNEGSKA (reference sequence). There are 14 residues in the CDR3.

This clonotype was recorded at least ten times. The chain links TRBV7-2 to TRBJ2-5; D remains unclear. The CDR3 totals 14 residues. The germline CDR1 and CDR2 sequences are SGHTA and FQGNSA. Between the trimmed V and J ends, which lost 5 bases and 7 bases, there was a span of 17 bases. The CDR3 coding sequence is TGTGCCAGCAGCCCCAGGTGGGCGGCAGCGACCCAGTACTTC. Its translation: CASSPRWAAATQYF.

The gene calls are TRBV6-1 and TRBJ2-2; D call uncertain. V was trimmed by 7 bases and J by 5 bases, leaving 8 bases between them. CDR3 size: 12 residues. CDR1 and CDR2 (germline): MNHNS, SASEGT. The CDR3 sequence: CASKYRTGELFF. In DNA, the CDR3 is TGTGCCAGCAAGTATAGGACCGGGGAGCTGTTTTTT.

CDR3 in amino acids: CASSLRVGGSYNEQFF. The CDR3 nucleotides are TGTGCCAGCAGCCTCAGGGTGGGGGGGTCCTACAATGAGCAGTTCTTC. This rearrangement joins TRBV7-2 to TRBJ2-1; 7 bases agree with TRBD2. This CDR3 spans 16 amino acids. Germline V gene data show CDR1 as SGHTA and CDR2 as FQGNSA. The V segment lost 5 bases and the J segment 1 base; nucleotides outside the gene matches: 8.

This clonotype was seen a few times. The V call is TRBV10-1, the J call TRBJ2-7; D not certain. CDR3 length: 12 amino acids. Germline lookup yields CDR1 WNHNN and CDR2 SYGVQD (reference sequence). The V end lost 6 bases, the J end lost 5 bases, and 11 bases lay between the germline ends. CDR3 sequence reads: CASSPEGDEQYF. As DNA, the CDR3 is TGCGCCAGCAGCCCCGAAGGCGACGAGCAGTACTTC.

The chain combines TRBV5-1 with TRBJ1-1, with D maybe TRBD1 (6 bases). V lost 4 bases and J 0 bases, leaving 25 bases between the germline ends. This CDR3 has 19 residues. From germline, CDR1 is SGHRS and CDR2 YFSETQ. The CDR3 DNA follows: TGCGCCAGCAGCCCGGTTGGGGTGGACAGTGTCTCATTGAACACTGAAGCTTTCTTT. Translated: CASSPVGVDSVSLNTEAFF.

The V and J genes are TRBV30 and TRBJ2-1; no reliable D call. Germline lookup yields CDR1 GTSNPN and CDR2 SVGIG (reference sequence). This CDR3 has 11 residues. The germline V and J ends were trimmed by 3 bases and 6 bases, with 6 bases remaining between them. CDR3 in DNA: TGTGCCTGGAGCCCCAGCAATGAGCAGTTCTTC. Protein: CAWSPSNEQFF.

This clonotype occurred a few times. The CDR3 DNA reads TGTGCCAGCAGCCAAATTATCAATGAGCAGTTCTTC. Encoded protein: CASSQIINEQFF. The rearrangement uses TRBV3-1 and TRBJ2-1; D unresolved. V was cut by 2 bases and J by 6 bases, with 5 bases left in between. Germline V gene sequence: CDR1 LGHDT, CDR2 YNNKEL (reference sequence). There are 12 residues in the CDR3.

This clonotype was picked up a small number of times. This sequence joins TRBV12-3 or TRBV12-4 and TRBJ2-2; tentative D call: TRBD2 (5 bases). Deletions cut 3 bases from V and 3 bases from J, with 14 bases between. The CDR3 length is 16 residues. CDR3 bases: TGTGCCAGCAGTTTTGAGGGTTTGGCGGACACCGGGGAGCTGTTTTTT. As protein: CASSFEGLADTGELFF.

This clonotype occurred a few times. CDR3 DNA: TGTGCCAGCAGCTTAGAGGACAGCTACGAGCAGTACTTC. Translated, it gives CASSLEDSYEQYF. This rearrangement joins TRBV11-2 to TRBJ2-7; perhaps TRBD1 as D (6 bases). CDR1 is SGHAT, CDR2 FQNNGV, per germline. This CDR3 spans 13 amino acids. Deletions cut 0 bases from V and 3 bases from J, with 6 bases between.

This clonotype was counted between two and nine times. This chain connects TRBV12-3 or TRBV12-4 to TRBJ2-5; D could derive from TRBD1 or TRBD2 (8 bases each). The CDR3 consists of 20 residues. V was trimmed by 6 bases and J by 2 bases, leaving 31 bases between them. CDR3 in amino acids: CASSRQGYRTKLADQETQYF. The CDR3 nucleotides are TGTGCCAGCAGCCGACAGGGGTACCGAACGAAACTAGCGGATCAAGAGACCCAGTACTTC.

This clonotype was found a few times. The J gene is TRBJ1-3, the V gene TRBV10-3; D not certain. V was pared by 8 bases and J by 0 bases, with 14 bases between. Germline V gives CDR1 ENHRY, CDR2 SYGVKD. The CDR3 loop spans 15 amino acids. The CDR3 region has the DNA TGTGCCATCGGAGGCAGCTCCCCCTCTGGAAACACCATATATTTT. Its protein product is CAIGGSSPSGNTIYF.

This clonotype was counted between two and nine times. This chain connects TRBV20-1 to TRBJ2-1; weak D call: TRBD2 (7 bases). Trimming shortened V by 5 bases and J by 4 bases, and 18 bases separated the two germline ends. The CDR3 has 15 residues. Germline CDR1 reads DFQATT; CDR2 reads SNEGSKA (reference sequence). The CDR3 spells CSAPRGGGVYNEQFF. The CDR3 DNA reads TGCAGTGCTCCCCGTGGAGGGGGGGTTTACAATGAGCAGTTCTTC.

This clonotype was observed a few times. The rearrangement joins TRBV6-5 to TRBJ2-7; TRBD1 agrees at 9 bases. CDR3 length: 15 amino acids. The V segment lost 0 bases and the J segment 6 bases; nucleotides outside the gene matches: 6. Germline V CDR1 and CDR2: MNHEY, SVGAGI. The CDR3 bases are TGTGCCAGCAGTTACTCGAGGGACAGGGTACCCGAGCAGTACTTC. Protein: CASSYSRDRVPEQYF.

This clonotype was detected a few times. The CDR3, as DNA: TGTGCCACCAGTGGCACCGGGACAGGGGATGAGCAGTTCTTC. Translated: CATSGTGTGDEQFF. The V call is TRBV24-1, the J call TRBJ2-5; TRBD1 aligns across 10 bases. The tail of the sequence fits TRBJ2-1 better, so the J call may be wrong. Germline V gives CDR1 KGHDR, CDR2 SFDVKD. The CDR3 contains 14 residues.

V usage is TRBV5-1 and J usage is TRBJ1-1, with D unresolved. The CDR3 consists of 13 residues. Trimming shortened V by 3 bases and J by 9 bases, and 15 bases separated the two germline ends. The germline gives CDR1 SGHRS, CDR2 YFSETQ. Written as DNA, the CDR3 is TGCGCCAGCAGCTCGACCGGGTCTCACAAAGCTTTCTTT. Residues: CASSSTGSHKAFF.

This sequence joins TRBV6-2 or TRBV6-3 and TRBJ1-1; D is undetermined. V was cut by 4 bases and J by 3 bases, with 3 bases left in between. CDR3 length equals 11 residues. Germline CDR1 reads MNHEY; CDR2 reads SVGEGT. The CDR3: CASSLYTEAFF. The CDR3 nucleotides are TGTGCCAGCAGTTTGTACACTGAAGCTTTCTTT.

This clonotype was seen a few times. Germline and junction disagree at one end, which may indicate a read error. This sequence joins TRBV6-5 and TRBJ2-7; no clear D. The V gene's germline CDR1 is MNHEY and CDR2 SVGAGI. This CDR3 region has 11 residues. The CDR3 region is CASSSQDKLFF. CDR3 nucleotide sequence: TGTGCCAGCAGTTCCCAGGATAAACTGTTCTTC.

This clonotype was seen more than once but under ten times. One end of the junction varies from germline; a read error may be responsible. The chain carries TRBV29-1 and TRBJ2-7; 7 bases align to TRBD1. In germline, CDR1 is SQVTM, CDR2 ANQGSEA. The CDR3 is 11 amino acids. The CDR3 here is CSVGQSYEQYF. CDR3 in DNA: TGTAGCGTGGGACAGTCCTACGAGCAGTACTTC.

The chain recombines TRBV30 with TRBJ1-2; no reliable D call. The CDR3 consists of 15 residues. Germline V gene lookup returns CDR1 GTSNPN and CDR2 SVGIG (reference sequence). Deletions cut 0 bases from V and 4 bases from J, with 15 bases between. The CDR3 here is CAWSVYGRPSYGYTF. The CDR3 DNA sequence: TGTGCCTGGAGTGTGTACGGGCGGCCTAGCTATGGCTACACCTTC.